The 10 T cell receptor beta chains presented below share a single source sample, sequenced in a study of blood T cell repertoires in COVID-19. Clones were read by immunoSEQ multiplex PCR, and TCRdb kept only the in-frame ones, dropping some. The sample lists approximately 110,000 clones, roughly 75% occurring once. Sequenced: peripheral blood. Receptor source: a human donor in a cohort sampled during active or convalescent COVID-19.

This clone was seen only once. The V call is TRBV11-3, the J call TRBJ1-1, with TRBD1 as a possible D gene (5 bases). Germline V gives CDR1 SGHNT, CDR2 YENEEA. The V and J ends lost 5 bases and 1 base respectively, with 11 bases between them. The CDR3 covers 14 residues. CDR3 coding DNA: TGTGCCAGCAGCAAAGGGGCCGGGAACACTGAAGCTTTCTTT. This codes for CASSKGAGNTEAFF.

This clone was counted a few times. The chain employs TRBV27 and TRBJ2-3; D may be TRBD2 (6 bases). From germline, CDR1 is MNHEY and CDR2 SMNVEV (reference sequence). The CDR3 is made up of 13 amino acids. Between the trimmed V and J ends, which lost 8 bases and 1 base, there was a span of 10 bases. The CDR3 DNA reads as TGTGCCAGCGGGACTCCCGGCACAGATACGCAGTATTTT. Its translation: CASGTPGTDTQYF.

This clone showed up just once. The rearrangement links TRBV2 to TRBJ1-2; D remains ambiguous. V lost 3 bases to trimming and J lost 5 bases, with 10 bases between them. The CDR3 length is 13 residues. The germline V gene has CDR1 SNHLY and CDR2 FYNNEI. In DNA form, the CDR3 reads TGTGCCAGCAGTGAGATCGCCAGATATGGCTACACCTTC. It specifies CASSEIARYGYTF. Full variable domain (missing parts from reference TRBV2 and TRBJ1-2): EPEVTQTPSHQVTQMGQEVILRCVPISNHLYFYWYRQILGQKVEFLVSFYNNEISEKSEIFDDQFSVERPDGSNFTLKIRSTKLEDSAMYFCASSEIARYGYTFGSGTRLTVV.

The chain recombines TRBV27 with TRBJ2-7; a possible D gene is TRBD2 (6 bases). In germline, CDR1 is MNHEY, CDR2 SMNVEV (reference sequence). V gave up 3 bases and J gave up 4 bases, with 10 bases separating them. There are 13 residues in the CDR3. The CDR3 nucleotides are TGTGCCAGCAGTTTCGGGAGAGGATACGAGCAGTACTTC. It encodes CASSFGRGYEQYF.

The chain couples TRBV7-2 to TRBJ2-1; 11 nucleotides agree with TRBD2. J lost 10 bases, V lost 5 bases, and 13 bases had no gene match. This CDR3 is 16 amino acids long. CDR1 SGHTA and CDR2 FQGNSA come from the germline V gene. The CDR3: CASSLQATSGIGEQFF. DNA of the CDR3: TGTGCCAGCAGCCTCCAGGCGACTAGCGGGATCGGCGAGCAGTTCTTC.

This sequence joins TRBV19 and TRBJ1-5, with 11 bases aligning to TRBD1. There are 23 residues in the CDR3. Looked up from germline, CDR1 is LNHDA and CDR2 is SQIVND (reference sequence). Trimming removed 5 bases from V and 2 bases from J; junction bases left unmatched: 26. CDR3 region: CASSPRRFGTGGPRLEGNQPQHF. The CDR3 DNA reads as TGTGCCAGTAGTCCACGAAGATTCGGGACAGGGGGTCCTCGCTTGGAAGGCAATCAGCCCCAGCATTTT.

The gene calls are TRBV30 and TRBJ2-1, with 10 positions matching TRBD1. In germline, CDR1 is GTSNPN, CDR2 SVGIG (reference sequence). With V trimmed by 4 bases and J by 8 bases, 5 bases remained unmatched. This CDR3 is built from 13 residues. In DNA, the CDR3 is TGTGCCTGGACGACAGGGGGCTTTTATGAGCAGTTCTTC. It translates to CAWTTGGFYEQFF.

The chain links TRBV7-9 to TRBJ1-2; D is perhaps TRBD1 (5 bases). The V end lost 4 bases, the J end lost 8 bases, and 17 bases lay between the germline ends. This CDR3 is 14 amino acids long. Germline CDR1 is SEHNR and CDR2 is FQNEAQ (reference sequence). In DNA form, the CDR3 reads TGTGCCAGCAGCTCTAGGGCGGGGGATCCGGGCTACACCTTC. Translated, it gives CASSSRAGDPGYTF.

The V and J genes are TRBV19 and TRBJ1-1, with 8 bases identical to TRBD1. The CDR3 consists of 14 residues. Losses at the gene ends were 5 bases for V and 1 base for J; bases not matched to a gene: 3. Per the germline V gene, CDR1 is LNHDA and CDR2 is SQIVND (reference sequence). The CDR3 is CASSFTGGNTEAFF. CDR3 nucleotides: TGTGCCAGTAGTTTCACAGGGGGGAACACTGAAGCTTTCTTT.

The V and J genes are TRBV7-8 and TRBJ2-5; TRBD1 agrees at 7 bases. CDR3 length: 13 residues. Per germline, CDR1 SGHVS and CDR2 FQNEAQ. The V and J ends lost 5 bases and 7 bases, in that order; junction bases with no gene match: 7. In DNA form, the CDR3 reads TGTGCCAGCAGCCGACGGACAGGCGCGACCCAGTACTTC. Its protein is CASSRRTGATQYF.